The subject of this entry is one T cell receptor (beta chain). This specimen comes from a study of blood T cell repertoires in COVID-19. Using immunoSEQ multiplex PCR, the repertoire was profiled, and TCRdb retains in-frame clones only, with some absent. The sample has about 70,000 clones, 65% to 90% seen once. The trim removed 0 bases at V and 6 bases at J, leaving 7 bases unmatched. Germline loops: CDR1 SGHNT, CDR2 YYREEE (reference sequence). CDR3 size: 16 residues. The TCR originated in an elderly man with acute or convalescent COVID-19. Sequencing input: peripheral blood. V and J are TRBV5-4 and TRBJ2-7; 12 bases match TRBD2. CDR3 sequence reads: CASSLDASGRAREQYF. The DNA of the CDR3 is TGTGCCAGCAGCTTGGACGCTAGCGGGAGGGCCCGCGAGCAGTACTTC.